This T cell receptor beta chain was observed in a study of vaccination and CD4 T cells after COVID-19. V lost 3 bases and J lost 6; bases outside the gene matches: 9. This CDR3 region has 16 residues. Germline CDR1 and CDR2: DFQATT and SNEGSKA (reference sequence). This clonotype was counted a single time. Its antigen is undetermined. Described treatment: approximately 9-day PBMC culture with coronavirus spike peptide pools or control peptides (ViraFEST assay). Peptide pool stimulation in ViraFEST expanded antigen-specific T cells, whose TCRs were then sequenced. Per well, approximately 2 million PBMCs were cultured in the presence of around 9.4 IU/ml IL-2 and roughly 10 ug/ml peptide pools. Oncomine TCR Beta short-read sequencing was applied to DNA from cultured CD4+ T cells. TCRdb re-called the PCR reads through MiXCR, storing one row per CDR3 protein. The sample lists 3,500 to 4,000 distinct CDR3 sequences, 15% to 20% occurring once.

The sequenced sample was CD4+ T cells from blood, cultured in vitro. The chain has TRBV20-1 and TRBJ1-5; 12 nucleotides align to TRBD1. This sequence originates from a human donor who had recovered from COVID-19. The CDR3 DNA is TGCAGTGCTAGTCATTTGGGGACAGGGGGCGTTCAGCCCCAGCATTTT. This translates into CSASHLGTGGVQPQHF.